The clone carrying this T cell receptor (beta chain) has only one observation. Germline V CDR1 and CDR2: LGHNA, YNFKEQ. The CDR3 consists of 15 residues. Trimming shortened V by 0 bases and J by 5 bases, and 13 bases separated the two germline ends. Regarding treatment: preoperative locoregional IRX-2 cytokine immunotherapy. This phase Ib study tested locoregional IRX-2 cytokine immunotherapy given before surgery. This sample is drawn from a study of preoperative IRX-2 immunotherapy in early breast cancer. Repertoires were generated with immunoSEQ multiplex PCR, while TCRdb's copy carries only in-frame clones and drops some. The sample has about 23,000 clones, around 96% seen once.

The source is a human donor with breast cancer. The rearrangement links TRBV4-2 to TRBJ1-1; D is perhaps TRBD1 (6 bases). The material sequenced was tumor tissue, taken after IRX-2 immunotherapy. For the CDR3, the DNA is TGTGCCAGCAGCCAAGATCAGGGGAGGGAAACTGAAGCTTTCTTT. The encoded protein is CASSQDQGRETEAFF.